This T cell receptor (beta chain) derives from a study of blood T cell repertoires in COVID-19. For the study at large: Sample material is recorded as cDNA or gDNA derived from T cells, B-cell-depleted T cells, or PBMCs.

Only in-frame clones appear in the TCRdb table, and some are missing; sequencing was by immunoSEQ multiplex PCR. Of about 46,000 clones detected, 86% appear once; the ten largest clones hold approximately 3.1%. The CDR3 runs to 15 residues. V shed 7 bases and J shed 3 bases, with 19 bases lying between them. Germline assignment: CDR1 MNHEY and CDR2 SVGAGI. Sequencing was performed on PBMCs or T cells enriched from blood (not recorded which). The sequence was obtained from a woman between 45 and 60 years old who had recovered from COVID-19. The V and J genes are TRBV6-5 and TRBJ2-7; D possibly corresponds to TRBD2 (5 bases). The CDR3 protein is CASKLNREYIYEQYF. DNA for the CDR3: TGTGCCAGCAAGTTAAATCGGGAATACATCTACGAGCAGTACTTC.